This T cell receptor beta chain was retrieved from a study of early T cells in non-severe SARS-CoV-2 infection. MiXCR was run by TCRdb on the 5' RACE reads, yielding one entry per CDR3 protein. Found here are over 30,000 distinct CDR3 sequences, over 5% of them singletons; the top ten hold approximately 7.5%. The study's findings and limits: Missing private and CD4 specificities, VDJdb matching favored anti-spike CD8 responses.

With regard to this clonotype: Antigen unknown.

This CDR3 region has 13 residues. Deletions cut 6 bases from V and 8 bases from J, with 14 bases between. CDR1 SGHTA and CDR2 FQGNSA come from the germline V gene. The specimen sequenced was whole blood. The rearrangement joins TRBV7-2 to TRBJ2-1; D gene unclear. The sequence came from an adult who was a healthcare worker with PCR-confirmed SARS-CoV-2 infection or an uninfected control (not recorded which). The chain's CDR3 is CASRPHERHEQFF. Here the CDR3 DNA reads TGTGCCAGCAGACCCCACGAGAGGCATGAGCAGTTCTTC.